Listed below are T cell receptor beta chains from one sample, sequenced in a study of blood T cell repertoires in COVID-19. Measured with immunoSEQ multiplex PCR; TCRdb has only the in-frame clones, and not every one. The sample records 250,000 to 350,000 clones, approximately 83% being singletons. The sample consisted of peripheral blood. The receptor set was obtained from a person aged 70 to 85 with COVID-19, enrolled during active disease. Both conserved end residues are trimmed from each CDR3. The order of the fields is V gene, clone size, CDR3 protein. A clone size is listed for some rows: how often the clone was seen (once, few, many), or a class if it is expanded.

TRBV9,-,ASSRGGQETQY
TRBV10-3,-,AISRETGRHEQY
TRBV19,-,ATGLLFEAF
TRBV29-1,-,SVVGGGETQY
TRBV7-8,-,ASSPIRTGGNSPLH
TRBV7-9,-,ASSLGGLAASYNEQF
TRBV19,-,ASSIKSVLLVGLSDEQY
TRBV25-1,-,ASSEYGGQGTGELF
TRBV4-3,-,ASTPGGSGAYGYT
TRBV4-1,-,ASSQSQWETQY
TRBV5-1,few,ASSSQGYEQY
TRBV6-5,-,ASVYRVPTDTQY
TRBV5-1,once,ASSLNGHSDQPQH
TRBV5-4,many,ASSPQWNTGELF
TRBV15,-,ATSRDPGRAVYGYT
TRBV4-3,-,ASSQGAWTEAF
TRBV28,-,ASSFLQGGNQPQH
TRBV27,-,ASSFLGTGSYEQY
TRBV4-1,-,ASSQGKGAVNTEAF
TRBV7-3,-,ASSLSRATNEKLF
TRBV28,-,ASSPVITNYGYT
TRBV5-1,-,ASSWKSSGGTDTQY
TRBV5-1,-,ASSQYPTGGETQY
TRBV7-2,-,ASSLRTSGSADTQY
TRBV21-1,-,ASSIFRRDLAYEQY
TRBV2,-,ASSADRGSFHGYT
TRBV10-3,-,AIRGQTNTEAF
TRBV3-1/TRBV3-2,-,ASSQIGQGTEAF
TRBV5-1,-,ASSLRQGELDEQF
TRBV3-1/TRBV3-2,-,ASSPGSAPPYGYT
TRBV10-3,-,AISVGSGYANTGELF
TRBV5-4,-,ASSPPLGADYGYT
TRBV6-5,-,ASRNTGEANYGYT
TRBV5-6,-,ASSLGTTNEKLF
TRBV6-5,-,ASRRTYNTEAF
TRBV14,-,ASSQDWTSRNEQY
TRBV19,few,ASSPYTGTGGNEQY
TRBV18,-,ASSPNSDRPITDTQY
TRBV5-1,-,ASATGDGPGEQY
TRBV5-1,-,ASSLGLAEGETQY
TRBV4-1,-,ASSQLAGSNEQY
TRBV25-1,-,ASSDQGYEQY
TRBV2,-,ASRINPRNTGELF
TRBV12-3/TRBV12-4,-,ASSFGGSQH
TRBV5-6,-,ASSRTGGATDTQY